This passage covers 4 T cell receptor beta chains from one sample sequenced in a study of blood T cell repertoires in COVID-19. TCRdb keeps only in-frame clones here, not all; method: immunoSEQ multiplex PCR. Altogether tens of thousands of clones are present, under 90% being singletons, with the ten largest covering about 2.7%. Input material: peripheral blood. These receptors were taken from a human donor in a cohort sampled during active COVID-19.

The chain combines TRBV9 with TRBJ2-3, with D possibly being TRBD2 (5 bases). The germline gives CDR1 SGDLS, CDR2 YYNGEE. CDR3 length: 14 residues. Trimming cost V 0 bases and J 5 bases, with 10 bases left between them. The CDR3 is CASSVGLGRDTQYF. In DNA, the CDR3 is TGTGCCAGCAGCGTAGGACTTGGGAGAGATACGCAGTATTTT.

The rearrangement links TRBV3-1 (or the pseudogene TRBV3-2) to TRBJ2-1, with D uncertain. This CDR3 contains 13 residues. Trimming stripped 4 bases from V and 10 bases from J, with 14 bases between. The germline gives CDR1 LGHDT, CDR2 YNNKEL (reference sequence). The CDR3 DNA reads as TGTGCCAGCAGCCGAGGTACCGGAACCGAGCAGTTCTTC. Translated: CASSRGTGTEQFF.

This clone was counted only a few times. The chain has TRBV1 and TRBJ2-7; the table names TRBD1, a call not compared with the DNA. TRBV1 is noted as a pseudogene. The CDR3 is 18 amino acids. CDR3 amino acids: CTSSIPTGSLRWNPEQYF. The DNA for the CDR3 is TGCACCAGCAGCATTCCGACAGGTAGTCTGCGGTGGAACCCCGAGCAGTACTTC.

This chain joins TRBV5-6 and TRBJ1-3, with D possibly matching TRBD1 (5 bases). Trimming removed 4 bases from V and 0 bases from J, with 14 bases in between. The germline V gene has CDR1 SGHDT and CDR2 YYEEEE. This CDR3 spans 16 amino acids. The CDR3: CASSLWGTFSGNTIYF. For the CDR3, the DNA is TGTGCCAGCAGCCTGTGGGGGACTTTCTCTGGAAACACCATATATTTT.